These 27 T cell receptor beta chains were sequenced from one sample in a study of neurological immune-mediated disorders. Using its own MiXCR run on the 5' RACE reads, TCRdb lists one record per CDR3 protein. The sample contains 15,000 to 20,000 distinct CDR3 sequences, roughly 21% of which appear only once. The sample consisted of PBMCs. The source of these receptors is a man aged 50 or older in good health.

This clonotype was recorded at least ten times. The rearrangement uses TRBV9 and TRBJ2-7; weak D call: TRBD2 (7 bases). The length of the CDR3 is 14 residues. Germline V lookup: CDR1 SGDLS, CDR2 YYNGEE. V gave up 0 bases and J gave up 2 bases, with 9 bases separating them. The CDR3 DNA sequence: TGTGCCAGCAGCGTAGAGCGGGACACCTACGAGCAGTACTTC. The encoded protein is CASSVERDTYEQYF.

This clonotype was seen ten or more times. The chain employs TRBV7-8 and TRBJ2-3; D gene uncertain. CDR3 length equals 14 residues. Trimming pared 7 bases from V and 2 bases from J, leaving 13 bases between. Germline V gives CDR1 SGHVS, CDR2 FQNEAQ. CDR3 loop: CASKIGSSTDTQYF. The CDR3 nucleotides read TGTGCCAGCAAAATCGGGTCGTCCACAGATACGCAGTATTTT. The full variable domain, completed using reference TRBV7-8 and TRBJ2-3, is GAGVSQSPRYKVAKRGQDVALRCDPISGHVSLFWYQQALGQGPEFLTYFQNEAQLDKSGLPSDRFFAERPEGSVSTLKIQRTQQEDSAVYLCASKIGSSTDTQYFGPGTRLTVL.

This clonotype was observed at least ten times. This chain connects TRBV20-1 to TRBJ2-7; 7 nucleotides line up with TRBD1. The CDR3 loop spans 16 amino acids. The ends lost 0 bases at V and 2 bases at J; junction bases unmatched: 10. Germline CDR1 is DFQATT and CDR2 is SNEGSKA (reference sequence). The CDR3 sequence is CSARDGSGTATYEQYF. For the CDR3, the DNA is TGCAGTGCTAGAGATGGATCCGGGACAGCCACCTACGAGCAGTACTTC.

This clonotype is large in the sample. V is TRBV6-5 and J is TRBJ2-2; maybe TRBD1 (6 bases). CDR3 length: 14 residues. V lost 6 bases and J lost 1, with 9 bases in between. The germline gives CDR1 MNHEY, CDR2 SVGAGI. CDR3 loop: CASSTGMNTGELFF. In nucleotides, the CDR3 is TGTGCCAGCAGCACAGGGATGAACACCGGGGAGCTGTTTTTT.

This clonotype is medium-sized (0.01 to 0.1%) in the sample. The rearrangement links TRBV11-2 to TRBJ1-2; no clear D. V dropped 5 bases and J dropped 5 bases, with 18 bases sitting between them. In germline, CDR1 is SGHAT, CDR2 FQNNGV. The CDR3 extends over 15 amino acids. CDR3 nucleotides: TGTGCCAGCAGCACCGAGGCCCTAACGGGGTATGGCTACACCTTC. Residues: CASSTEALTGYGYTF.

There are many counts of this clonotype. The genes are TRBV7-9 and TRBJ1-2; D ambiguous. The ends were cut back, 3 bases at V and 4 bases at J, with 12 bases in the middle. The CDR3 runs 14 residues. CDR1 and CDR2 (germline): SEHNR, FQNEAQ (reference sequence). The CDR3, as DNA: TGTGCCAGCAGCTTCCCATCCCCCTCCTATGGCTACACCTTC. This gives the protein CASSFPSPSYGYTF.

This clonotype has a count of ten or more. V gene TRBV7-9 combines with J gene TRBJ1-3; D uncertain. The V and J ends lost 5 bases and 0 bases respectively, with 8 bases between them. Looked up from germline, CDR1 is SEHNR and CDR2 is FQNEAQ (reference sequence). CDR3 length equals 14 residues. The CDR3 protein is CASSIGNSGNTIYF. In DNA, the CDR3 is TGTGCCAGCAGCATCGGGAACTCTGGAAACACCATATATTTT.

The chain has TRBV5-1 and TRBJ2-5, with 8 bases identical to TRBD1. Per the germline V gene, CDR1 is SGHRS and CDR2 is YFSETQ. V lost 2 bases and J lost 0; bases outside the gene matches: 3. The CDR3 has 15 amino acids. CDR3 sequence: CASSFMDRDQETQYF. The CDR3 DNA sequence: TGCGCCAGCAGCTTTATGGACAGGGACCAAGAGACCCAGTACTTC. Combining the CDR3 with reference TRBV5-1 and TRBJ2-5 gives the whole variable domain KAGVTQTPRYLIKTRGQQVTLSCSPISGHRSVSWYQQTPGQGLQFLFEYFSETQRNKGNFPGRFSGRQFSNSRSEMNVSTLELGDSALYLCASSFMDRDQETQYFGPGTRLLVL.

This clonotype appeared many times. The chain joins TRBV7-9 to TRBJ2-1; TRBD2 agrees at 13 bases. CDR1 and CDR2 (germline): SEHNR, FQNEAQ (reference sequence). This CDR3 has 15 amino acids. J lost 6 bases, V lost 4 bases, and 3 bases had no gene match. The CDR3 sequence is CASSSRLAGGNEQFF. The CDR3 coding sequence is TGTGCCAGCAGCTCAAGACTAGCGGGAGGCAATGAGCAGTTCTTC.

The chain joins TRBV5-1 to TRBJ2-1, with D maybe TRBD2 (6 bases). The V gene's germline CDR1 is SGHRS and CDR2 YFSETQ. The CDR3 consists of 15 residues. V was pared by 2 bases and J by 8 bases, with 17 bases between. The chain's CDR3 is CASSFTGLTFDEQFF. CDR3 nucleotides: TGCGCCAGCAGCTTCACGGGACTGACTTTCGATGAGCAGTTCTTC.

This clonotype was seen at least ten times. The V gene is TRBV20-1, the J gene TRBJ2-3, with a tentative D call TRBD1 (5 bases). Germline-derived CDR1 and CDR2 are DFQATT and SNEGSKA (reference sequence). The CDR3 loop spans 12 amino acids. Trimming removed 6 bases from V and 6 bases from J, with 13 bases in between. DNA for the CDR3: TGCAGTGCCGAAAGGGGTCGGGATACGCAGTATTTT. Translated: CSAERGRDTQYF.

In this sample, this clonotype turned up many times. The rearrangement links TRBV20-1 to TRBJ2-7, with 9 bases lining up with TRBD2. The CDR3 has 18 amino acids. The ends lost 3 bases at V and 2 bases at J; junction bases unmatched: 17. The V gene's germline CDR1 is DFQATT and CDR2 SNEGSKA (reference sequence). The CDR3 protein is CSASHLGMHSGRTYEQYF. DNA of the CDR3: TGCAGTGCTAGTCATTTGGGTATGCACAGCGGGAGGACCTACGAGCAGTACTTC.

The sample holds many counts of this clonotype. This chain joins TRBV27 and TRBJ2-7, with D possibly TRBD2 on 6 matching bases. CDR3 size: 16 residues. Trimming shortened V by 6 bases and J by 0 bases, and 18 bases separated the two germline ends. Germline CDR1 is MNHEY and CDR2 is SMNVEV (reference sequence). The CDR3: CASSPEAGRPSYEQYF. CDR3 bases: TGTGCCAGCAGCCCTGAGGCGGGACGCCCCTCCTACGAGCAGTACTTC.

This clonotype was seen repeatedly, ten times or more. The CDR3 reads CSAAEGAYEQYF. CDR3 DNA sequence: TGCAGTGCCGCGGAAGGGGCCTACGAGCAGTACTTC. The rearrangement joins TRBV20-1 to TRBJ2-7; the D gene is possibly TRBD1 (5 bases). Germline values: CDR1 DFQATT, CDR2 SNEGSKA (reference sequence). The length of the CDR3 is 12 residues. V shed 6 bases and J shed 2 bases, with 11 bases lying between them.

This chain connects TRBV5-1 to TRBJ2-1; 8 bases map to TRBD1. The CDR3 contains 14 residues. The germline V gene encodes CDR1 SGHRS and CDR2 YFSETQ. With 4 bases clipped from V and 10 bases from J, the junction kept 10 bases outside the gene matches. CDR3 sequence: CASSMDRAVNEQFF. CDR3 bases: TGCGCCAGCAGCATGGACAGGGCGGTGAACGAGCAGTTCTTC.

This clonotype was detected ten times or more. V is TRBV5-1 and J is TRBJ2-3; D possibly uses TRBD1 or TRBD2 (5 bases each). This CDR3 comprises 16 residues. Germline CDR1 reads SGHRS; CDR2 reads YFSETQ. The V end lost 3 bases, the J end lost 12 bases, and 26 bases lay between the germline ends. In DNA, the CDR3 is TGCGCCAGCAGCTCGACGGGGTCTGGGACCCGGAAGAGTCAGTATTTT. This codes for CASSSTGSGTRKSQYF.

The chain links TRBV4-1 to TRBJ2-3; D unresolved. V lost 0 bases to trimming and J lost 11 bases, with 18 bases between them. CDR3 length equals 15 residues. Germline V CDR1 and CDR2: MGHRA, YSYEKL. In DNA form, the CDR3 reads TGCGCCAGCAGCCAAGATCAGTTACCGGCACGAAAGCAGTATTTT. Its protein product is CASSQDQLPARKQYF.

V is TRBV20-1 and J is TRBJ1-2; D is possibly TRBD1 (6 bases). CDR1 DFQATT and CDR2 SNEGSKA come from the germline V gene (reference sequence). This CDR3 is 12 amino acids long. Trimming left V 5 bases short and J 10 bases short, with 17 bases between. The CDR3 here is CSASRQAGAYTF. DNA for the CDR3: TGCAGTGCTTCCCGACAGGCCGGAGCCTACACCTTC.

By its share, this clonotype is medium-sized. The chain combines TRBV20-1 with TRBJ1-2; 7 bases match TRBD1. J gave up 8 bases and V 3 bases, and 6 bases lay outside the gene matches. The germline V gene has CDR1 DFQATT and CDR2 SNEGSKA (reference sequence). This CDR3 is 12 amino acids long. The DNA of the CDR3 is TGCAGTGCTAGGGACAGGTCCTTCGGCTACACCTTC. Protein: CSARDRSFGYTF.

This clonotype has at least ten counts. This CDR3 is missing its conserved last phenylalanine or tryptophan, likely due to a read error. The limits of the CDR3 on the DNA are not certain, so only TCRdb's listed CDR3 is given. The chain combines TRBV28 with TRBJ2-3; the D call TRBD2 from the table was never checked on the DNA. The CDR3 spans 14 amino acids, including both terminal residues. The germline V gene encodes CDR1 MDHEN and CDR2 SYDVKM. CDR3 amino acids: CASSSTGLAGGGGH.

This clonotype was seen at least ten times. This chain links TRBV20-1 with TRBJ2-3; 8 bases map to TRBD1. V was pared by 2 bases and J by 6 bases, with 4 bases of the junction left unmatched. The length of the CDR3 is 13 residues. From germline, CDR1 is DFQATT and CDR2 SNEGSKA (reference sequence). CDR3 region: CSARIQGADTQYF. The CDR3 nucleotides are TGCAGTGCTAGAATCCAGGGGGCTGATACGCAGTATTTT.

This clonotype is medium-sized within its sample. The chain uses TRBV6-5 and TRBJ1-3; 7 positions match TRBD1. CDR1 is MNHEY and CDR2 is SVGAGI in the germline V gene. V lost 4 bases and J lost 10; bases outside the gene matches: 13. The CDR3 runs 15 residues. CDR3 amino acids: CASSSSGTVARTIYF. The CDR3 nucleotides are TGTGCCAGCAGTTCGTCCGGGACAGTTGCGAGGACCATATATTTT.

This clonotype was observed a few times. The CDR3 reads CASSVGMVDTQYF. CDR3 DNA sequence: TGTGCCAGCAGCGTCGGGATGGTAGATACGCAGTATTTT. The chain is built from TRBV9 and TRBJ2-3, with D possibly TRBD2 on 5 matching bases. CDR1 is SGDLS, CDR2 YYNGEE, per germline. Between the trimmed V and J ends, which lost 2 bases and 5 bases, there was a span of 9 bases. The CDR3 runs to 13 residues.

This clonotype was detected many times. The chain joins TRBV5-1 to TRBJ1-2; D gene ambiguous. CDR1 SGHRS and CDR2 YFSETQ come from the germline V gene. CDR3 size: 13 residues. The germline V and J ends were trimmed by 5 bases and 4 bases, with 12 bases remaining between them. The CDR3 DNA sequence: TGCGCCAGCAGTACTTTTCTCAGCTATGGCTACACCTTC. It specifies CASSTFLSYGYTF.

This clonotype came up many times. DNA of the CDR3: TGCGCCAGCAGCTCACAGGGGGACTTAGTCGAGCAGTACTTC. This gives the protein CASSSQGDLVEQYF. The gene calls are TRBV5-1 and TRBJ2-7; 8 bases are shared with TRBD1. V lost 3 bases, J lost 6 bases, and 8 bases stayed unmatched. This CDR3 has 14 residues. CDR1 SGHRS and CDR2 YFSETQ come from the germline V gene.

This clonotype was seen many times. The CDR3 DNA is TGTGCCAGCAGCTTTGTGGCGGGAGGCTGGGAGACCCAGTACTTC. Protein product: CASSFVAGGWETQYF. The V call is TRBV7-2, the J call TRBJ2-5, with TRBD2 matching 8 bases. Germline V gene data show CDR1 as SGHTA and CDR2 as FQGNSA. CDR3 length: 15 residues. Unmatched junction bases numbered 8, after V lost 3 bases and J lost 5 bases. Supplemented by reference TRBV7-2 and TRBJ2-5, the full variable domain reads GAGVSQSPSNKVTEKGKDVELRCDPISGHTALYWYRQSLGQGLEFLIYFQGNSAPDKSGLPSDRFSAERTGGSVSTLTIQRTQQEDSAVYLCASSFVAGGWETQYFGPGTRLLVL.

This clonotype was seen at least ten times. The rearrangement joins TRBV6-5 to TRBJ2-3, with D possibly called TRBD1 or TRBD2 (6 bases each). V gave up 2 bases and J gave up 1 base, with 10 bases separating them. The CDR3 consists of 15 residues. Per the germline V gene, CDR1 is MNHEY and CDR2 is SVGAGI. For the CDR3, the DNA is TGTGCCAGCAGTTACGGGGGGCAGGGCACAGATACGCAGTATTTT. This translates into CASSYGGQGTDTQYF.